A single T cell receptor beta chain is shown here with its context. Its antigen is unknown. This record belongs to a study of cytomegalovirus exposure and HLA in healthy donors. General study results and limits: The study recorded 150 to 200 TCR beta chains that were cytomegalovirus-associated. A later analysis linked a missense variant in DCLRE1C to the trimming of TCR beta V and J genes. An ancestry cluster, one associated with Asian ancestry, reportedly showed fewer N-insertions than the approximately 720-donor mean in a later analysis. Confirmation was obtained in vitro that a few CMV-associated chains are specific for CMV antigens.

There are 13 residues in the CDR3. The ends were cut back, 2 bases at V and 2 bases at J, with 7 bases in the middle. Germline V gives CDR1 MDHEN, CDR2 SYDVKM. The PCR ran on 60 Vbeta and 13 Jbeta primers. Clones were sequenced by immunoSEQ multiplex PCR, and TCRdb holds only the in-frame ones, with some missing. This sample carries 90,000 to 120,000 clones, 70% to 85% of them seen once, and the ten largest clones take more than 4%. The V call is TRBV28, the J call TRBJ2-7; tentatively, D is TRBD1 (5 bases). The TCR sequence derives from a male donor in good health and CMV-seronegative. Sample: PBMCs. This CDR3 is CASSLGAPYEQYF. In DNA form, the CDR3 reads TGTGCCAGCAGTTTAGGGGCTCCCTACGAGCAGTACTTC.